These 11 T cell receptor beta chains share one sample of origin, sequenced in a study of OX40 agonist ivuxolimab in advanced cancers. The table came from immunoSEQ multiplex PCR; TCRdb's copy has only in-frame clones and leaves some out. The sample holds roughly 57,000 clones, more than 75% seen once. Sequencing used CD4+ or CD8+ T cells sorted from blood, obtained in a trial of the OX40 agonist ivuxolimab. All receptors derive from an adult with an advanced solid tumor such as melanoma, head and neck, liver or kidney cancer.

The V call is TRBV7-8, the J call TRBJ1-1; D ambiguous. Deletions cut 1 base from V and 1 base from J, with 7 bases between. Germline V gives CDR1 SGHVS, CDR2 FQNEAQ. CDR3 length: 14 residues. The CDR3 sequence is CASSLVMGNTEAFF. The CDR3 DNA sequence: TGTGCCAGCAGCTTAGTCATGGGGAACACTGAAGCTTTCTTT.

The chain combines TRBV19 with TRBJ2-6; no clear D gene. This CDR3 region has 16 residues. The V and J ends lost 2 bases and 0 bases respectively, with 8 bases between them. In germline, CDR1 is LNHDA, CDR2 SQIVND (reference sequence). The CDR3 DNA reads TGTGCCAGTAGTATATCTGCGAGCTCTGGGGCCAACGTCCTGACTTTC. Translating gives CASSISASSGANVLTF.

The chain employs TRBV6-1 and TRBJ1-2, with TRBD1 matching over 7 bases. J gave up 0 bases and V 6 bases, and 7 bases lay outside the gene matches. There are 15 residues in the CDR3. Germline assignment: CDR1 MNHNS and CDR2 SASEGT. The CDR3, as DNA: TGTGCCAGCAGAATGGACAGGACTGCTAACTATGGCTACACCTTC. It is translated as CASRMDRTANYGYTF.

The genes are TRBV2 and TRBJ1-1, with 7 bases fitting TRBD1. The CDR3 runs to 16 residues. Germline V gene sequence: CDR1 SNHLY, CDR2 FYNNEI. J was trimmed by 1 base and V by 4 bases; bases with no gene match: 9. In DNA, the CDR3 is TGTGCCAGCAGTGGAACAGGGGTCGCGGGGAACACTGAAGCTTTCTTT. Translating gives CASSGTGVAGNTEAFF. Full variable domain (remainder filled in from reference TRBV2 and TRBJ1-1): EPEVTQTPSHQVTQMGQEVILRCVPISNHLYFYWYRQILGQKVEFLVSFYNNEISEKSEIFDDQFSVERPDGSNFTLKIRSTKLEDSAMYFCASSGTGVAGNTEAFFGQGTRLTVV.

This chain uses TRBV5-5 with TRBJ2-3; D not resolved. Germline CDR1 is SGHKS and CDR2 is YYEKEE (reference sequence). This CDR3 has 15 residues. Trimming stripped 0 bases from V and 2 bases from J, with 10 bases between. Here the CDR3 reads CASSLGNLFTDTQYF. The DNA of the CDR3 is TGTGCCAGCAGCTTGGGAAACCTTTTCACAGATACGCAGTATTTT.

The rearrangement links TRBV6-5 to TRBJ1-6; possibly TRBD1 for D (6 bases). Germline loops: CDR1 MNHEY, CDR2 SVGAGI. Trimming shortened V by 4 bases and J by 6 bases, and 13 bases separated the two germline ends. The CDR3 runs to 15 residues. CDR3: CASSFGGQANSPLHF. Here the CDR3 DNA reads TGTGCCAGCAGTTTTGGGGGGCAAGCTAATTCACCCCTCCACTTT.

The CDR3 region is CASSFRGGGTGGYEQYF. CDR3 in DNA: TGTGCCAGCAGCTTCAGGGGCGGCGGGACAGGGGGATACGAGCAGTACTTC. The chain couples TRBV7-9 to TRBJ2-7, with 11 bases lining up with TRBD1. With V trimmed by 3 bases and J by 4 bases, 11 bases remained unmatched. The CDR3 length is 17 residues. CDR1 SEHNR and CDR2 FQNEAQ come from the germline V gene (reference sequence).

The chain recombines TRBV29-1 with TRBJ1-2; a possible D gene is TRBD1 (5 bases). The CDR3 spans 13 residues. CDR1 and CDR2 from the germline V gene are SQVTM and ANQGSEA. The V end lost 0 bases, the J end lost 5 bases, and 10 bases lay between the germline ends. Here the CDR3 reads CSVEDTRGYGYTF. The CDR3 DNA is TGCAGCGTTGAAGATACTAGGGGATATGGCTACACCTTC. Complete variable domain (other parts from reference TRBV29-1 and TRBJ1-2): SAVISQKPSRDICQRGTSLTIQCQVDSQVTMMFWYRQQPGQSLTLIATANQGSEATYESGFVIDKFPISRPNLTFSTLTVSNMSPEDSSIYLCSVEDTRGYGYTFGSGTRLTVV.

A few counts support this clone. The chain recombines TRBV5-1 with TRBJ1-2; D unclear. V gave up 7 bases and J gave up 0 bases, with 16 bases separating them. The CDR3 runs 15 residues. From germline, CDR1 is SGHRS and CDR2 YFSETQ. The CDR3 DNA sequence: TGCGCCAGCGCCCCGTCAGCCTCCACTAACTATGGCTACACCTTC. This encodes CASAPSASTNYGYTF.

V gene TRBV7-7 combines with J gene TRBJ2-2, with D hard to call. This CDR3 comprises 14 residues. CDR1 and CDR2 (germline): SSHAT, FNYEAQ (reference sequence). Between the trimmed V and J ends, which lost 1 base and 1 base, there was a span of 4 bases. The CDR3 DNA sequence: TGTGCCAGCAGCTTAGGAGAGAACACCGGGGAGCTGTTTTTT. Translation gives CASSLGENTGELFF.

This chain links TRBV4-3 with TRBJ2-1; perhaps TRBD2 as D (6 bases). V was trimmed by 4 bases and J by 0 bases, leaving 16 bases between them. Germline CDR1 LGHNA, CDR2 YSLEER. The CDR3 runs to 17 residues. The CDR3 DNA reads as TGCGCCAGCAGCCCTACTTCCGGGACTTACTCCTACAATGAGCAGTTCTTC. It is translated as CASSPTSGTYSYNEQFF.